The TCR beta chain under discussion was sequenced for a study of molecular identifiers for immune sequencing clone quantification (dated by TCRdb to between 2018 and 2020). For context, the study as a whole: For a replicate experiment, RNA from roughly 20,000 or 100,000 naive CD8 T cells was divided into five aliquots, and four of the five aliquots were sequenced. The study was a methods study using CD8 T cells to benchmark molecular-identifier clustering-based TCR repertoire sequencing (MIDCIRS) and TCR RNA copy counting.

Libraries of naive CD8 T cells were built from approximately 20,000 to 1,000,000 sorted cells, with 10%, 30% or 50% of the purified RNA used. Naive CD8 T cells, defined as CD8+CD4-CCR7+CD45RA+, were FACS-sorted into RLT Plus buffer on a BD FACSAria II. Roughly 10 TCR copies' worth of Jurkat RNA were spiked into roughly 17,000-1,100,000 naive CD8 T cell samples to test detection sensitivity. CD8 T cells were enriched using RosetteSep CD8+ T Cell Enrichment Cocktail and Ficoll-Paque, and the enriched cells then underwent ACK red cell lysis. Results the study describes overall, beyond this receptor: Naive libraries contained spiked-in Jurkat TCR RNA (approximately nine copies' worth), which is not part of the donor repertoire. Clones above 20 RNA copies held over 99% of molecules in CMV-specific effector cells but under 1% in naive cells. Without barcode sub-clustering, chimeric consensus sequences inflated TCR diversity; chimeras reached as high as 47%. Spiked-in Jurkat TCR RNA equal to a single cell's worth was reported to be detectable even within 1,100,000 naive CD8 T cells. Modeling estimated around 3.2 recovered TCR RNA copies per cell, compared with about 9.3 by digital PCR, which implies about 32% capture efficiency. The sizes of highly expanded clones could end up underestimated when identical TCR molecules share a barcode.

Inclusive of the bounding cysteine and phenylalanine, the CDR3 is 13 residues long. Here the CDR3 DNA is all that survives: 39 bases in frame from base 1. Cut back by 7 bases and 1 base, the V and J ends lie 10 bases apart. The germline V gene (reference sequence) gives CDR1 as LNHDA and CDR2 as SQIVND. The library was generated by PCR. The instrument was a NextSeq 500. Bulk TCR libraries were prepared as previously described, using TCR primers listed in Table S5. Total RNA was purified with the Qiagen AllPrep DNA/RNA kit. Reads from multiple sequencing runs of the same library were pooled before analysis. Per the authors' processing: Reads were retained only if the reads had an exact TCR constant sequence, and the retained reads were trimmed to 150 nt and grouped according to their 12-nt molecular barcodes. Reads in each barcode group were sub-clustered using a 15% Levenshtein threshold, and a quality-weighted consensus sequence was built for each RNA molecule. Non-functional sequences were excluded, and lower-count sequences lying one edit away from another sequence were also excluded. On the basis of fitting two negative binomial distributions, barcode sub-clusters with fewer than 20% of the maximum read count were discarded. The public reads were reanalyzed by TCRdb: fastp trimming at Q25, MiXCR alignment, in-frame beta chains only. Rows with one shared CDR3 protein collapse into an entry with the most common genes and DNA. TCRdb's processing, not the study's, gives the V and J calls here. Across this sample there are approximately 550,000 distinct CDR3 sequences, with about a quarter seen only once. Jointly, the top ten make up approximately 0.8% of the sample.

Ten or more counts support this clonotype. Its antigen is still unknown. It has no much larger one-base neighbor in the sample; base qualities were not kept. This TCR was recovered from a human donor in good health. Some libraries in this study had Jurkat cell RNA spiked in. Recombination joined TRBV19 with TRBJ1-1, with no confident D gene call. Sequencing was performed on naive CD8+ T cells from blood, with Jurkat cell RNA spiked in. The cell subset or site label of this sample denotes: FACS-sorted CD8+CD4-CCR7+CD45RA+ naive T cells. The nucleotides read TGTGCCAGTACCTGGGCCTGGAACACTGAAGCTTTCTTT. This yields the protein CASTWAWNTEAFF.